This T cell receptor beta chain was recovered during a study of cytomegalovirus exposure and HLA in healthy donors. Study summary: Early on, a data release was issued that held some 85 million unique TCRs from HLA-typed donors. General observations from the study: Judged likely to be a sequencing artifact was a cluster of highly shared sequence variants. The authors enumerated around 150 TCR beta chains as linked to cytomegalovirus. With further analysis later on, most CMV-associated TCR beta chains appeared HLA-restricted.

This CDR3 is 16 amino acids long. CDR1 MGHRA and CDR2 YSYEKL come from the germline V gene. V lost 1 base to trimming and J lost 3 bases, with 16 bases between them. This clone was seen just once. The antigen is not known. PCR involved 60 Vbeta and 13 Jbeta primers. Assay: immunoSEQ multiplex PCR; the TCRdb copy retains only in-frame clones and omits some. The top ten hold just over 2.5% of the sample, which has around 130,000 clones, roughly 78% seen once. This chain joins TRBV4-1 and TRBJ2-7, with D perhaps TRBD1 (5 bases). The sequence derives from a man younger than 45 in good health and CMV-seronegative. The sample was PBMCs. Written as DNA, the CDR3 is TGCGCCAGCAGCCAAGGTCCGTACAGGAAAAGCTACGAGCAGTACTTC. Its translation is CASSQGPYRKSYEQYF.